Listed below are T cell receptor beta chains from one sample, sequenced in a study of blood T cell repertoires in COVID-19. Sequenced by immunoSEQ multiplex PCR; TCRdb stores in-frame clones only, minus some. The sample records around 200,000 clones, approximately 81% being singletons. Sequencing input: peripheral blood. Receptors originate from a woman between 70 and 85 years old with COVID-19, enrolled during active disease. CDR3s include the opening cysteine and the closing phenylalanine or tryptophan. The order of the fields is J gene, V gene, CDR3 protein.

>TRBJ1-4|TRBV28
CASSFSGQGNEKLFF
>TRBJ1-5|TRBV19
CASSSTGTGDNQPQHF
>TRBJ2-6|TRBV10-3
CAISESNAGIASGANVLTF
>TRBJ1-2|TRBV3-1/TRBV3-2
CASSPTSGGYTF
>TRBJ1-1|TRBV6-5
CASTLQGNTEAFF
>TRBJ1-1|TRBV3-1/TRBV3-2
CASSQAQGEAFF
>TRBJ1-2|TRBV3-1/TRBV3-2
CASGTEKGYTF
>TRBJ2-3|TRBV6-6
CASSSTRPTDTQYF
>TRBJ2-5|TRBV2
CASSEVRLGGGTQYF
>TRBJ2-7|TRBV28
CASRSTGYEQYF
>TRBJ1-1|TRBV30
CAWGRGLGTEAFF
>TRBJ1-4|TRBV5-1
CASSLVGGKDEKLFF
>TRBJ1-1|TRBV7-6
CASSLAGQGNTEAFF
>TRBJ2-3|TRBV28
CATRTLAGPAYTQYF
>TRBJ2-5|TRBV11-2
CASSLAGVKETQYF
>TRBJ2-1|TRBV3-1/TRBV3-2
CASSRSFRREGNEQFF